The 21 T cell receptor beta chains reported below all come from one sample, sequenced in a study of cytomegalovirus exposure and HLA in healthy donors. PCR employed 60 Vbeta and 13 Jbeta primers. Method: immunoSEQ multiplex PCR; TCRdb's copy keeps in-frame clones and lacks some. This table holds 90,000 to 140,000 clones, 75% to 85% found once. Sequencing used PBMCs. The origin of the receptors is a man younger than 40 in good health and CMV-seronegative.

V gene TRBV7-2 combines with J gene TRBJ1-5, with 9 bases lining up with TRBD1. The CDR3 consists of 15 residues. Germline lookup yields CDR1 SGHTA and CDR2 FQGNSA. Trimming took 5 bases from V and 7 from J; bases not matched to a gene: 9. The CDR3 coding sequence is TGTGCCAGCAGCAAAACAGGGGGCGCCGGCCAGCCCCAGCATTTT. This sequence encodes CASSKTGGAGQPQHF.

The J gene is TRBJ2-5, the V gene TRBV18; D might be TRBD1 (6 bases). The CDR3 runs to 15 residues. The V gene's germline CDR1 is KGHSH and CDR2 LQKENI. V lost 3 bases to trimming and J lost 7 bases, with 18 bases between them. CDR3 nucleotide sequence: TGTGCCAGCTCACCGACCCTACAGGGTTCTGGGACCCAGTACTTC. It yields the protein CASSPTLQGSGTQYF.

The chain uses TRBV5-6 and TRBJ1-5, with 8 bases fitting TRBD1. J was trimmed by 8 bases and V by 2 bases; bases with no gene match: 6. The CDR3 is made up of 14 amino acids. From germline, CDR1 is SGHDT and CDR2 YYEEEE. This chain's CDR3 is CASSLAGGSKPQHF. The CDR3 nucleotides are TGTGCCAGCAGCTTAGCAGGGGGCAGTAAGCCCCAGCATTTT.

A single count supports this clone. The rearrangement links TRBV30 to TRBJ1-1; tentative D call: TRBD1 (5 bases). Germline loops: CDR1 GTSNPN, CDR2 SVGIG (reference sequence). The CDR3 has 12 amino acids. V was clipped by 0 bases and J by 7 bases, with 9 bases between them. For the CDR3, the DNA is TGTGCCTGGAGTGTACGGGGGATTGAAGCTTTCTTT. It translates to CAWSVRGIEAFF.

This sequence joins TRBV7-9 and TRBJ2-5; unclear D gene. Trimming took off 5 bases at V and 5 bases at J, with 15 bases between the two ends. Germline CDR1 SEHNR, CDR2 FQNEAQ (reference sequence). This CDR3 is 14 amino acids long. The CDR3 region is CASSPQTVRETQYF. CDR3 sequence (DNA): TGTGCCAGCAGCCCACAGACCGTTAGGGAGACCCAGTACTTC.

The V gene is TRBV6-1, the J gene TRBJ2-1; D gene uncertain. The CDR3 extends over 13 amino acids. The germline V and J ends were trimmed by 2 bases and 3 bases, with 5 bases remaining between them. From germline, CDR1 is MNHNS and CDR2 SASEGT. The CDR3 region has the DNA TGTGCCAGCAGTGAATACGGCTACAATGAGCAGTTCTTC. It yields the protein CASSEYGYNEQFF.

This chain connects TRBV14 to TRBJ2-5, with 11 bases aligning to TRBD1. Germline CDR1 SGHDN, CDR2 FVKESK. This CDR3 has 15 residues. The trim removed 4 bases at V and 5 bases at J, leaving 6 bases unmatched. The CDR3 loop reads CASSPGQGVPETQYF. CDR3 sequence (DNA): TGTGCCAGCAGCCCGGGACAGGGGGTACCGGAGACCCAGTACTTC. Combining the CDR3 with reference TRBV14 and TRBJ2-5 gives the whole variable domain EAGVTQFPSHSVIEKGQTVTLRCDPISGHDNLYWYRRVMGKEIKFLLHFVKESKQDESGMPNNRFLAERTGGTYSTLKVQPAELEDSGVYFCASSPGQGVPETQYFGPGTRLLVL.

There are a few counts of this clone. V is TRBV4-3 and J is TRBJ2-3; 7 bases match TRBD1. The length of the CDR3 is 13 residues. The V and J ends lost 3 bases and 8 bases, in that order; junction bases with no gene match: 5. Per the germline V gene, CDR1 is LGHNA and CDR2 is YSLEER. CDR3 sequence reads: CASSHEQGRTQYF. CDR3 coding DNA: TGCGCCAGCAGCCATGAACAGGGGCGTACGCAGTATTTT.

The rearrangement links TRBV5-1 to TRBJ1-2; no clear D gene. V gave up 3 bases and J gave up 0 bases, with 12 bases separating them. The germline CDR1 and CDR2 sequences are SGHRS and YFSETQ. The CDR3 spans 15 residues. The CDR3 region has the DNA TGCGCCAGCAGCTACAGTACCGGGGCTAACTATGGCTACACCTTC. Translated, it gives CASSYSTGANYGYTF.

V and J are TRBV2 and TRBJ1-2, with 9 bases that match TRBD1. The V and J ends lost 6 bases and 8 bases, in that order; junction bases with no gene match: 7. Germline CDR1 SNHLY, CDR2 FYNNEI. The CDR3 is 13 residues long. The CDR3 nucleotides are TGTGCCAGCAGGAGAACAGGGGGCGCGGGCTACACCTTC. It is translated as CASRRTGGAGYTF.

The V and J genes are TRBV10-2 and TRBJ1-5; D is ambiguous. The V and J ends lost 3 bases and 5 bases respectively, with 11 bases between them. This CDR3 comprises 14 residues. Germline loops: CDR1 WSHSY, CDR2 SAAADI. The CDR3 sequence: CASSENSLDQPQHF. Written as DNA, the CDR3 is TGCGCCAGCAGTGAAAACAGTTTAGATCAGCCCCAGCATTTT.

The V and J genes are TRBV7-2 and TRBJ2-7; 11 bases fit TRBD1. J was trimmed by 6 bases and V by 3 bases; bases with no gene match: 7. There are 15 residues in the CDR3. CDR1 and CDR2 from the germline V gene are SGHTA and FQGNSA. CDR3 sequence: CASSLGQGVWGEQYF. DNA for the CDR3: TGTGCCAGCAGCTTGGGACAGGGGGTTTGGGGCGAGCAGTACTTC. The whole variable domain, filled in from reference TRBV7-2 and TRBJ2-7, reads GAGVSQSPSNKVTEKGKDVELRCDPISGHTALYWYRQSLGQGLEFLIYFQGNSAPDKSGLPSDRFSAERTGGSVSTLTIQRTQQEDSAVYLCASSLGQGVWGEQYFGPGTRLTVT.

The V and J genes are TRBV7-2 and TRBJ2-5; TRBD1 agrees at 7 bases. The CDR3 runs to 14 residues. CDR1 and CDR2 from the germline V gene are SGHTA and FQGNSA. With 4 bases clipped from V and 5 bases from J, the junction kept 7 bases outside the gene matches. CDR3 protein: CASSSRTGFETQYF. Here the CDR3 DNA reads TGTGCCAGCAGCTCCAGGACAGGATTCGAGACCCAGTACTTC.

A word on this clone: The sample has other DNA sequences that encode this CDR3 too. DNA for the CDR3: TGCAGCGCCCGGACACTCCCCTACGAGCAGTACTTC. Translation gives CSARTLPYEQYF. V usage is TRBV29-1 and J usage is TRBJ2-7; perhaps TRBD1 as D (5 bases). CDR1 is SQVTM and CDR2 is ANQGSEA in the germline V gene. The CDR3 runs 12 residues. V lost 7 bases, J lost 2 bases, and 12 bases lay in between.

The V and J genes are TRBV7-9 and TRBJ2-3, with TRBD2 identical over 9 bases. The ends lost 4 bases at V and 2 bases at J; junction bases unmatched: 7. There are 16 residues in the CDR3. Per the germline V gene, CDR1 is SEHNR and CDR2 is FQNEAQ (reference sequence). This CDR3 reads CASSSGTSLTTDTQYF. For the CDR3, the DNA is TGTGCCAGCAGCTCTGGGACTAGCTTAACCACAGATACGCAGTATTTT.

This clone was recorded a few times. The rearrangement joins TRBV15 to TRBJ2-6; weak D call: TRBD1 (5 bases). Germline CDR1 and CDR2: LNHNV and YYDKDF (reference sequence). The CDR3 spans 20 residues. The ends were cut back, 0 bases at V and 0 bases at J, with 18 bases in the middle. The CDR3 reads CATSREIYGAVSSGANVLTF. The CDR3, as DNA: TGTGCCACCAGCAGAGAGATTTATGGGGCCGTCAGCTCTGGGGCCAACGTCCTGACTTTC.

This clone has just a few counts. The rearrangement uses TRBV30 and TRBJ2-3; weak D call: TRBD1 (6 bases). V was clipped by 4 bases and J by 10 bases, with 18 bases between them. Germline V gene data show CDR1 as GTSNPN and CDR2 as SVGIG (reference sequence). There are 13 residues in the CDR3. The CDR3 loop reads CAWTATTGLAQYF. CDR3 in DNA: TGTGCCTGGACAGCCACAACAGGGCTAGCGCAGTATTTT. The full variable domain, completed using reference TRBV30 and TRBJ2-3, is SQTIHQWPATLVQPVGSPLSLECTVEGTSNPNLYWYRQAAGRGLQLLFYSVGIGQISSEVPQNLSASRPQDRQFILSSKKLLLSDSGFYLCAWTATTGLAQYFGPGTRLTVL.

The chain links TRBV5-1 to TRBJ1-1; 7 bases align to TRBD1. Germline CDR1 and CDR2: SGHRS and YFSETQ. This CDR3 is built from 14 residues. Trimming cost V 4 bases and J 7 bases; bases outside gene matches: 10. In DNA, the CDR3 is TGCGCCAGCAGCCTCTCCGGGACAGAAAATGAAGCTTTCTTT. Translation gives CASSLSGTENEAFF.

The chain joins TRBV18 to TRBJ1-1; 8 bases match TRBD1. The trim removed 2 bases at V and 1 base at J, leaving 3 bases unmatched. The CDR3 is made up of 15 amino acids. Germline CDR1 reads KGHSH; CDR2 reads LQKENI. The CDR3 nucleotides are TGTGCCAGCTCACCAATGACAGGGGCGAACACTGAAGCTTTCTTT. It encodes CASSPMTGANTEAFF.

The CDR3 protein is CASRDSSLNTEAFF. Here the CDR3 DNA reads TGTGCCAGCAGAGACAGTAGTCTGAACACTGAAGCTTTCTTT. This chain connects TRBV28 to TRBJ1-1; D perhaps matches TRBD1 (5 bases). Germline V gene sequence: CDR1 MDHEN, CDR2 SYDVKM. CDR3 length equals 14 residues. Trimming stripped 6 bases from V and 0 bases from J, with 11 bases between.

CDR3 in amino acids: CASRPPGQGNTIYF. Written as DNA, the CDR3 is TGTGCCAGCAGACCTCCGGGACAGGGAAACACCATATATTTT. V is TRBV7-2 and J is TRBJ1-3; 7 bases align to TRBD1. V was pared by 6 bases and J by 4 bases, with 6 bases of the junction left unmatched. Germline lookup yields CDR1 SGHTA and CDR2 FQGNSA. CDR3 length equals 14 residues.